A selection of T cell receptor beta chains follows, all from one sample in a study of prognosis after radiotherapy for stage I lung cancer. TCRdb fed the multiplex PCR reads into MiXCR, producing one record per CDR3 protein. Of about 17,000 distinct CDR3 sequences in the sample, approximately 29% were seen once. This sample comprised PBMCs, obtained before or after stereotactic body radiation therapy (not recorded which). These receptors came from a donor at least 50 years old with non-small cell lung cancer. The CDR3 runs from the conserved cysteine through the conserved F or W. D genes are given only for firm matches. Not every row has a clone size; where given, it reads once, few, many or a size class.

TRBJ1-5	TRBV6-2/TRBV6-3	.	.	CASSYASNKSQHF	TGTGCCAGCAGTTACGCTTCGAATAAGTCCCAGCATTTT
TRBJ2-3	TRBV5-6	.	.	CASSLGQVPFLLAVSYGDTQYF	TGTGCCAGCAGCTTGGGACAGGTTCCCTTTCTCCTAGCGGTATCCTACGGGGATACGCAGTATTTT
TRBJ2-3	TRBV11-2	.	many	CASSLRRESGFGTDTQYF	TGTGCCAGCAGCTTACGGAGGGAATCGGGCTTCGGCACAGATACGCAGTATTTT
TRBJ2-4	TRBV2	.	many	CANCVDSSKNIQYF	TGTGCCAATTGCGTGGACAGCTCAAAAAACATTCAGTACTTC
TRBJ2-7	TRBV20-1	TRBD1	many	CSASRDRTYEQYF	TGCAGTGCTAGCAGGGACAGGACCTACGAGCAGTACTTC
TRBJ2-5	TRBV7-8	.	medium-sized	CASSAEGTQYF	TGTGCCAGCAGCGCCGAGGGGACCCAGTACTTC
TRBJ1-1	TRBV7-6	TRBD1	many	CASSLLDGGQGARTEAFF	TGTGCCAGCAGCTTATTAGATGGGGGACAGGGGGCGCGGACTGAAGCTTTCTTT
TRBJ1-1	TRBV12-3/TRBV12-4	TRBD1	many	CASSLRGTGNTEAFF	TGTGCCAGCAGTTTACGAGGGACAGGGAACACTGAAGCTTTCTTT
TRBJ2-2	TRBV10-3	TRBD2	many	CAISDGLAGSTGELFF	TGTGCCATCAGTGACGGACTAGCGGGGAGCACCGGGGAGCTGTTTTTT
TRBJ2-1	TRBV6-1	.	.	CASSEGLAGRPREQFF	TGTGCCAGCAGTGAAGGACTCGCGGGACGGCCTCGCGAGCAGTTCTTC
TRBJ2-4	TRBV20-1	.	many	CSAGPGGGFGNIQYF	TGCAGTGCTGGCCCAGGGGGGGGCTTTGGAAACATTCAGTACTTC
TRBJ2-7	TRBV3-2	.	many	CASSPGGRIYEQYF	TGTGCCAGCAGCCCAGGGGGTAGGATTTACGAGCAGTACTTC
TRBJ2-7	TRBV6-1	.	medium-sized	CASSEGRLLVFYEQYF	TGTGCCAGCAGTGAAGGGAGGTTACTAGTATTCTACGAGCAGTACTTC
TRBJ2-7	TRBV7-6	TRBD1	many	CASSQNTGTGAYEQYF	TGTGCCAGCAGCCAGAACACCGGGACAGGGGCCTACGAGCAGTACTTC
TRBJ2-5	TRBV10-3	.	many	CAISETVGTARKETQYF	TGTGCCATCAGTGAGACCGTAGGGACCGCTCGGAAAGAGACCCAGTACTTC
TRBJ2-2	TRBV13	TRBD2	.	CASSRRLAGANTGELFF	TGTGCCAGCAGCCGACGACTAGCGGGAGCGAACACCGGGGAGCTGTTTTTT
TRBJ2-5	TRBV11-2	TRBD1	many	CASSLDRDRDQETQYF	TGTGCCAGCAGCTTAGACAGGGACAGGGACCAAGAGACCCAGTACTTC
TRBJ2-3	TRBV7-2	TRBD2	medium-sized	CASSLVAGSDTQYF	TGTGCCAGCAGCTTAGTAGCGGGATCAGATACGCAGTATTTT
TRBJ1-2	TRBV27	.	many	CASRATGNYGYTF	TGTGCCAGCAGAGCGACAGGCAACTATGGCTACACCTTC
TRBJ2-5	TRBV20-1	.	many	CSARLGSAQETQYF	TGCAGTGCTAGACTGGGCAGTGCCCAAGAGACCCAGTACTTC
TRBJ2-1	TRBV6-2/TRBV6-3	.	.	CASRKGGGTAGNEQF	TGTGCCAGCAGAAAAGGGGGAGGGACGGCGGGGAATGAGCAGTTC
TRBJ2-7	TRBV4-1	.	many	CASSRNGPYEQYF	TGCGCCAGCAGTCGAAACGGTCCCTACGAGCAGTACTTC
TRBJ1-1	TRBV6-1	TRBD1	.	CASSHTGENTESFF	TGTGCCAGCAGTCATACAGGGGAGAACACTGAATCTTTCTTT
TRBJ2-2	TRBV19	.	.	CASSIVAMSAGELFF	TGTGCCAGTAGTATAGTAGCTATGTCGGCCGGGGAGCTGTTTTTT
TRBJ2-7	TRBV6-2/TRBV6-3	.	many	CASSDGSYEQYF	TGTGCCAGCAGTGACGGCTCCTACGAGCAGTACTTC
TRBJ1-1	TRBV28	.	many	CASSSRPGRRKMNTEAFF	TGTGCCAGCAGTTCCCGCCCGGGACGGAGGAAAATGAACACTGAAGCTTTCTTT
TRBJ2-3	TRBV20-1	.	medium-sized	CSARDSDGKRDTQYF	TGCAGTGCTAGAGATTCTGACGGAAAACGGGATACGCAGTATTTT
TRBJ2-1	TRBV5-1	TRBD2	many	CASSSGLAGGWVNEQFF	TGCGCCAGCAGCTCAGGACTAGCGGGAGGGTGGGTTAATGAGCAGTTCTTC
TRBJ1-6	TRBV7-3	.	medium-sized	CASSLTTRYNSPLHF	TGTGCCAGCAGCTTAACGACCCGCTATAATTCACCCCTCCACTTT
TRBJ2-7	TRBV12-3/TRBV12-4	.	medium-sized	CASSISGTYEQYF	TGTGCCAGCAGTATCTCCGGGACCTACGAGCAGTACTTC
TRBJ2-3	TRBV3-1	TRBD2	.	CASSQKGPRAGASPDTQYF	TGTGCCAGCAGCCAAAAGGGGCCACGGGCGGGAGCGTCACCAGATACGCAGTATTTT
TRBJ1-1	TRBV30	TRBD1	many	CASRQGGTEAFF	TGTGCCAGCCGACAGGGGGGGACTGAAGCTTTCTTT
TRBJ1-2	TRBV18	TRBD1	many	CASSPDREYGYTF	TGTGCCAGCTCACCGGACAGGGAATATGGCTACACCTTC
TRBJ2-3	TRBV5-4	TRBD1	many	CASSEGTGGYTDTQYF	TGTGCCAGCAGCGAGGGGACAGGGGGTTACACAGATACGCAGTATTTT
TRBJ2-6	TRBV6-9	TRBD1	many	CASSSRQGWSSGANVLTF	TGTGCCAGCAGTTCTAGACAGGGTTGGAGCTCTGGGGCCAACGTCCTGACTTTC
TRBJ1-1	TRBV3-1	TRBD1	.	CASSPLDRVNTEAFF	TGTGCCAGCAGCCCACTAGACAGGGTGAACACTGAAGCTTTCTTT
TRBJ2-3	TRBV20-1	.	many	CSAGSGTDTQYF	TGCAGTGCTGGGAGTGGGACAGATACGCAGTATTTT
TRBJ2-3	TRBV20-1	.	many	CSASGIIVDTQYF	TGCAGTGCTAGCGGGATCATTGTAGATACGCAGTATTTT
TRBJ2-5	TRBV6-1	.	many	CASRDSFYQETQYF	TGTGCCAGCCGAGACAGCTTCTACCAAGAGACCCAGTACTTC
TRBJ2-1	TRBV29-1	TRBD1	medium-sized	CSATAGGSKQFF	TGCAGCGCGACCGCAGGGGGCAGTAAGCAGTTCTTC
TRBJ1-2	TRBV27	.	many	CARAPRVEGYTF	TGTGCCAGGGCCCCCAGGGTCGAAGGCTACACCTTC
TRBJ1-5	TRBV19	TRBD1	many	CASSIDLGDRGTPRPQHF	TGTGCCAGTAGTATAGATCTTGGGGACAGGGGCACACCGCGGCCCCAGCATTTT
TRBJ1-6	TRBV27	.	medium-sized	CASSLRDSPLHF	TGTGCCAGCAGTTTACGGGATTCACCCCTCCACTTT
TRBJ2-4	TRBV6-2/TRBV6-3	.	many	CASRVAQSDIQYF	TGTGCCAGCAGGGTGGCACAGAGTGACATTCAGTACTTC
TRBJ2-1	TRBV20-1	.	medium-sized	CSALDRNEQFF	TGCAGTGCTTTGGATCGTAATGAGCAGTTCTTC
TRBJ2-7	TRBV6-2/TRBV6-3	.	once	CASSESLEGYEHYF	TGTGCCAGCAGTGAATCGCTCGAGGGCTACGAGCATTACTTC
TRBJ2-2	TRBV27	.	medium-sized	CASSSPGVTGELFF	TGTGCCAGCAGTTCTCCAGGGGTTACCGGGGAGCTGTTTTTT
TRBJ2-7	TRBV20-1	TRBD2	medium-sized	CSARARGSGRVPSSYEQYF	TGCAGTGCTAGAGCTCGGGGAAGCGGGAGGGTACCAAGCTCCTACGAGCAGTACTTC